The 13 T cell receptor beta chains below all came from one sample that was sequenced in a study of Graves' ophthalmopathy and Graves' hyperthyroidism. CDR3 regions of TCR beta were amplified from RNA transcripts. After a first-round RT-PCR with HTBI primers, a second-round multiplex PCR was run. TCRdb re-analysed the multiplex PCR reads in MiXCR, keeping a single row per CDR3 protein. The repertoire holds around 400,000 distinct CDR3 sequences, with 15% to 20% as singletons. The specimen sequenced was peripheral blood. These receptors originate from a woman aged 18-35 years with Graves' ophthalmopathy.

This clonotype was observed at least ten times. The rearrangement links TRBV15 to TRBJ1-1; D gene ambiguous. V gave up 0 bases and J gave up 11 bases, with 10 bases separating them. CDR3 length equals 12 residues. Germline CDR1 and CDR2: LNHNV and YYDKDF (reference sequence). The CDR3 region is CATSRDRAKAFF. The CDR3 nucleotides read TGTGCCACCAGCAGAGATCGCGCGAAGGCTTTCTTT.

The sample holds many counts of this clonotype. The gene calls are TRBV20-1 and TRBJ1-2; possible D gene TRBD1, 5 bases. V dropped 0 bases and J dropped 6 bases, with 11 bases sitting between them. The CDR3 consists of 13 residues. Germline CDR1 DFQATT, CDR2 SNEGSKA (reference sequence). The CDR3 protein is CSARDEGSDGYTF. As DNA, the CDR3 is TGCAGTGCTAGAGATGAGGGGTCGGATGGCTACACCTTC.

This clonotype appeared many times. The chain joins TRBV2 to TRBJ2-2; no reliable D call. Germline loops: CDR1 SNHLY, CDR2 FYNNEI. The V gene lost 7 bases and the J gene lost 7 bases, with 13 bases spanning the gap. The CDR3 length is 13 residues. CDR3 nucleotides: TGTGCCAGCAACCTCGTTTTAGGCGGGGAGCTGTTTTTT. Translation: CASNLVLGGELFF.

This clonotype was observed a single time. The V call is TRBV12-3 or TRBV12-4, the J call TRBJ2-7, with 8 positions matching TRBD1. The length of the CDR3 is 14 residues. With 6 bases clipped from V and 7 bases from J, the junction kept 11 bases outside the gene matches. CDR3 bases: TGTGCCAGCAGCCCCAGACAGGGGCCGGGGGAGCAGTACTTC. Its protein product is CASSPRQGPGEQYF.

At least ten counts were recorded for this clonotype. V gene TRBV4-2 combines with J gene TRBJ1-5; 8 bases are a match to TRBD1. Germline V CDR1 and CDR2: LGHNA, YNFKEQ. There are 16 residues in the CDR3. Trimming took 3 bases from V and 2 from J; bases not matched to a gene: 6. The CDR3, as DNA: TGTGCCAGCAGCCAGTCCCCGGGACAGGGCAATCAGCCCCAGCATTTT. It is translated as CASSQSPGQGNQPQHF.

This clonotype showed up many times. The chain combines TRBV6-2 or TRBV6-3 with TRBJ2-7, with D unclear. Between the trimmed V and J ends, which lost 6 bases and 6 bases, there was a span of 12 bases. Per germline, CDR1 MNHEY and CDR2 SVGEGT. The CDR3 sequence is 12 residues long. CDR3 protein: CASSPLSGEQYF. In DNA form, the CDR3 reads TGTGCCAGCAGCCCCCTCTCGGGCGAGCAGTACTTC.

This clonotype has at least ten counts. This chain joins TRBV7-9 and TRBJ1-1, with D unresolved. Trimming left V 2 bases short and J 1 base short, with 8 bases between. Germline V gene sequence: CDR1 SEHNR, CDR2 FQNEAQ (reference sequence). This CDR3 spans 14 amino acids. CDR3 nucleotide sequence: TGTGCCAGCAGCTTAAAACATGCGAACACTGAAGCTTTCTTT. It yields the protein CASSLKHANTEAFF.

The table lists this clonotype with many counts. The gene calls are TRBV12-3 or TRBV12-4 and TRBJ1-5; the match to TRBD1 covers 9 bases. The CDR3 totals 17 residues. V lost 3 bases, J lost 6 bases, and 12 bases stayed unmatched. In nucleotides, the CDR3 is TGTGCCAGCAGTTTTTTGTTAGGGGGACAGGGAAGTCAGCCCCAGCATTTT. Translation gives CASSFLLGGQGSQPQHF.

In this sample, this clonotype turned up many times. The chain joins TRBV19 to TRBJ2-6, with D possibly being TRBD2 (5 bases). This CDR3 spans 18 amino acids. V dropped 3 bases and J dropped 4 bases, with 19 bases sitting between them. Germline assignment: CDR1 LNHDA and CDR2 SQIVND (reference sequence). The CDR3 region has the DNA TGTGCCAGTAGTATCATCCGAGGGCTACTCTCGGGGGCCAACGTCCTGACTTTC. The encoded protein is CASSIIRGLLSGANVLTF.

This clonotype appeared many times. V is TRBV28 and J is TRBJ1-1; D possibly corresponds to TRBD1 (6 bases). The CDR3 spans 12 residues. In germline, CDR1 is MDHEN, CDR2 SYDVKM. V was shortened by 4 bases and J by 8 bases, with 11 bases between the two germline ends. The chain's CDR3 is CASSSLDREAFF. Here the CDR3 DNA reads TGTGCCAGCAGTTCCCTTGACAGGGAAGCTTTCTTT.

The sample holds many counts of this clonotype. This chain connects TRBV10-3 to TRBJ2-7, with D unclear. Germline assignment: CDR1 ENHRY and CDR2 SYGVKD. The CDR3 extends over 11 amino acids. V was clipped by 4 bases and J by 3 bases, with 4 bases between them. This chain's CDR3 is CAISADYEQYF. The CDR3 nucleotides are TGTGCCATCAGTGCTGACTACGAGCAGTACTTC.

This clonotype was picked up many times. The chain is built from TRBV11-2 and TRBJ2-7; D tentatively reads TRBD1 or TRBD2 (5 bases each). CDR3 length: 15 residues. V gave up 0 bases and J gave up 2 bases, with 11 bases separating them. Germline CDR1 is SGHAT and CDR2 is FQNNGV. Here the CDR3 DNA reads TGTGCCAGCAGCTTAGATGGGGACGCAGCCTACGAGCAGTACTTC. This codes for CASSLDGDAAYEQYF.

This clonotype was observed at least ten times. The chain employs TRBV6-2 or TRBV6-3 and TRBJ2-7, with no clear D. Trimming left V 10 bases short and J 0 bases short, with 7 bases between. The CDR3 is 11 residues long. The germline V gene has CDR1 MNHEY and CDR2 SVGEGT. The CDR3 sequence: CATGSSYEQYF. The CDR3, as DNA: TGTGCCACAGGTAGCTCCTACGAGCAGTACTTC.